The TCR beta chain under discussion was sequenced for a study of blood T cell repertoires in COVID-19. Study-wide context: Spain, Italy and the United States supplied samples that represented acute and convalescent COVID-19. Sources were T cells, B-cell-depleted T cells, or PBMCs; the material itself was cDNA or gDNA.

The germline V gene has CDR1 LNHDA and CDR2 SQIVND (reference sequence). The CDR3 runs 16 residues. Trimming removed 7 bases from V and 7 bases from J, with 23 bases in between. In the original processing: How many nucleated cells were present was estimated from reference gene primer amplification. The assay was immunoSEQ multiplex PCR, and TCRdb's table has in-frame clones only and misses some. Clone size and V and J calls were adopted from that table, with D and trimming inferred from the DNA. This table holds some 200,000 clones, about 86% found once. The sequenced sample was peripheral blood. V usage is TRBV19 and J usage is TRBJ1-5, with D possibly matching TRBD1 (6 bases). This TCR was sampled from a human donor with acute or convalescent COVID-19. The donor label of this sample is uncertain. The chain's CDR3 is CASMRGALHKEQPQHF. Written as DNA, the CDR3 is TGTGCCAGTATGCGGGGGGCTCTTCACAAGGAACAGCCCCAGCATTTT.